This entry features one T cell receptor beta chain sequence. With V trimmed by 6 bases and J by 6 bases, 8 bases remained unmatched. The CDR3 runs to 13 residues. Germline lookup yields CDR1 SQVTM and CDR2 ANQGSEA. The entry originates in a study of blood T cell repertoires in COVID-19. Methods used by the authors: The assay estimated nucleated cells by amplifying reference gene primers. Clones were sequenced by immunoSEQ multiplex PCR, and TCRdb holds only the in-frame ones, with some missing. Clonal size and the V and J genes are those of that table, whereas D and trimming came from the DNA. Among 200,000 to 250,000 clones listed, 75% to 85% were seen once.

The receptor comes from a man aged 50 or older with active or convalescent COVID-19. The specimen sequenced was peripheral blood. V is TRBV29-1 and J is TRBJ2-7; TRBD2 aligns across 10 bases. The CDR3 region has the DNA TGCAGCGTACTTCCTAGCGGGAGTATCGAGCAGTACTTC. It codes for CSVLPSGSIEQYF.